This TCR beta chain was captured by sequencing in a study of T cell responses to AZD1222 COVID-19 vaccine. Overall study results and limits: Donor demographics were predominantly white British with a female majority; clonal diversity may be underestimated.

In regard to this clone: Its matching antigen is unknown.

The repertoire was sequenced with immunoSEQ multiplex PCR; TCRdb's copy has only in-frame clones and lacks some. The data contain approximately 70,000 clones, 85% of them singletons. Sequencing used peripheral blood, obtained on day 0 of AZD1222 vaccination. This TCR was recovered from an adult in good health.

CDR3 nucleotide sequence: TGTGCCACCACTAGATCTGATGAAGCTTTCTTT. This codes for CATTRSDEAFF. The gene calls are TRBV10-3 and TRBJ1-1; D unclear. V lost 10 bases and J 7 bases, leaving 13 bases between the germline ends. Germline CDR1 reads ENHRY; CDR2 reads SYGVKD. The CDR3 runs to 11 residues.